This TCR beta chain was identified during a study of regulatory T cells in long-lasting Graves disease. Arm-PCR with iRepertoire HTBI primers amplified the CDR3 regions for these TCR beta libraries. TCRdb reanalysed the multiplex PCR reads using MiXCR and keeps one entry per CDR3 protein. The table includes around 250,000 distinct CDR3 sequences, roughly 21% detected once. This clonotype was detected once. Per the germline V gene, CDR1 is LNHDA and CDR2 is SQIVND (reference sequence). The CDR3 is 14 residues long. Between the trimmed V and J ends, which lost 1 base and 6 bases, there was a span of 10 bases. Time point: newly diagnosed GD, antithyroid drugs for less than 3 months. Extracted RNA from PBMCs served as the source of the TCR library.

Source: peripheral blood mononuclear cells (PBMCs), taken at new diagnosis, from a patient treated with antithyroid drugs. The chain employs TRBV19 and TRBJ2-1; no firm D call. This receptor was taken from a female donor with Graves disease. CDR3 bases: TGTGCCAGTAGTATAGTGGGAACAGCCAATGAGCAGTTCTTC. It specifies CASSIVGTANEQFF.